One sample yielded the 11 T cell receptor beta chains listed below, sequenced in a study of blood T cell repertoires in COVID-19. Sequencing used immunoSEQ multiplex PCR; TCRdb keeps in-frame clones, though not all of them. The sample carries 100,000 to 120,000 clones, 70% to 90% recorded once. Sequences were obtained from peripheral blood. The receptors were gathered from a woman in her 70s who had recovered from COVID-19.

V is TRBV30 and J is TRBJ1-1, with TRBD1 as a possible D gene (5 bases). The CDR3 is made up of 11 amino acids. V was shortened by 1 base and J by 8 bases, with 8 bases between the two germline ends. Germline loops: CDR1 GTSNPN, CDR2 SVGIG (reference sequence). The chain's CDR3 is CAWSDRGEAFF. CDR3 nucleotide sequence: TGTGCCTGGAGTGATAGGGGCGAAGCTTTCTTT.

The chain uses TRBV10-3 and TRBJ1-2; D may be TRBD1 (6 bases). V lost 2 bases and J lost 4, with 20 bases in between. The germline gives CDR1 ENHRY, CDR2 SYGVKD. The length of the CDR3 is 17 residues. The CDR3 region is CAISEGSAGRGSYGYTF. The CDR3 DNA follows: TGTGCCATCAGTGAGGGATCCGCCGGTAGGGGGTCCTATGGCTACACCTTC.

The J gene is TRBJ2-7, the V gene TRBV27, with 7 positions matching TRBD1. Germline CDR1 and CDR2: MNHEY and SMNVEV (reference sequence). The J segment lost 3 bases and the V segment lost 4 bases, leaving 3 bases of the junction unmatched. This CDR3 has 13 amino acids. In DNA, the CDR3 is TGTGCCAGCAGTTACCGACAGGGCTACGAGCAGTACTTC. Its translation is CASSYRQGYEQYF.

This chain uses TRBV18 with TRBJ2-7; TRBD2 matches at 15 bases. The CDR3 consists of 17 residues. Germline V CDR1 and CDR2: KGHSH, LQKENI. Unmatched junction bases numbered 6, after V lost 2 bases and J lost 4 bases. DNA for the CDR3: TGTGCCAGCTCACCAGCGACGGGACTAGCGGGAGGATACGAGCAGTACTTC. This codes for CASSPATGLAGGYEQYF.

The rearrangement uses TRBV30 and TRBJ2-7; 9 positions match TRBD1. This CDR3 has 13 residues. Germline CDR1 GTSNPN, CDR2 SVGIG (reference sequence). Unmatched junction bases numbered 1, after V lost 2 bases and J lost 2 bases. The CDR3 sequence: CAWSRDRAYEQYF. In DNA form, the CDR3 reads TGTGCCTGGAGTCGGGACAGGGCCTACGAGCAGTACTTC.

The chain employs TRBV6-9 and TRBJ2-5; 7 positions match TRBD1. This CDR3 spans 15 amino acids. V trimming: 3 bases; J trimming: 5 bases; junction bases outside the gene matches: 9. The germline gives CDR1 MNHGY, CDR2 SVAAGI. CDR3 sequence (DNA): TGTGCCAGCAGTTACGGGATGATGGGACAGGAGACCCAGTACTTC. This sequence encodes CASSYGMMGQETQYF.

The chain combines TRBV5-1 with TRBJ2-3; a weak D match, TRBD2 (6 bases). V gave up 4 bases and J gave up 5 bases, with 14 bases separating them. The CDR3 length is 14 residues. Germline V CDR1 and CDR2: SGHRS, YFSETQ. CDR3 loop: CASSGGTPLDTQYF. The DNA of the CDR3 is TGCGCCAGCAGCGGCGGGACTCCCCTAGATACGCAGTATTTT.

The genes are TRBV4-1 and TRBJ2-4, with TRBD2 matching 16 bases. This CDR3 comprises 20 residues. The germline V gene encodes CDR1 MGHRA and CDR2 YSYEKL. J gave up 0 bases and V 4 bases, and 9 bases lay outside the gene matches. CDR3 sequence: CASSPGTSGRGALAKNIQYF. CDR3 sequence (DNA): TGCGCCAGCAGCCCCGGGACTAGCGGGAGGGGAGCTCTAGCCAAAAACATTCAGTACTTC.

The chain carries TRBV3-1 (or the pseudogene TRBV3-2) and TRBJ1-6; TRBD1 is a possible D gene (5 bases). CDR1 is LGHDT and CDR2 is YNNKEL in the germline V gene (reference sequence). Trimming took 4 bases from V and 14 from J, leaving 15 bases between them. The CDR3 spans 13 residues. The CDR3 loop is CASSPGPRVTLHF. The CDR3 DNA reads TGTGCCAGCAGCCCAGGGCCACGCGTGACCCTCCACTTT.

The gene calls are TRBV2 and TRBJ2-7, with TRBD1 as a possible D gene (6 bases). V lost 5 bases to trimming and J lost 2 bases, with 16 bases between them. CDR1 is SNHLY, CDR2 FYNNEI, per germline. This CDR3 is built from 15 residues. The CDR3 sequence: CASSLQSTGPYEQYF. In DNA, the CDR3 is TGTGCCAGCAGTTTACAATCCACAGGGCCCTACGAGCAGTACTTC.

J is TRBJ1-2 and V is TRBV9, with D perhaps TRBD1 (5 bases). V shed 4 bases and J shed 5 bases, with 15 bases lying between them. The CDR3 has 14 amino acids. The V gene's germline CDR1 is SGDLS and CDR2 YYNGEE. CDR3 sequence (DNA): TGTGCCAGCAGCCCAGGGAGGGTGTCATATGGCTACACCTTC. Its translation is CASSPGRVSYGYTF.